The table lists the clone carrying this T cell receptor (beta chain) with many counts. The data derive from a study of early T cells in non-severe SARS-CoV-2 infection. Trimming cost V 2 bases and J 3 bases, with 13 bases left between them. CDR3 length equals 15 residues. TCRdb passed the 5' RACE reads through MiXCR, listing each CDR3 protein once. This sample has about 26,000 distinct CDR3 sequences, with under 5% found just once. The rearrangement joins TRBV12-3 or TRBV12-4 to TRBJ1-1; a possible D gene is TRBD1 (5 bases). This receptor was obtained from an adult who was a healthcare worker with PCR-confirmed SARS-CoV-2 infection or an uninfected control (not recorded which). Sequenced: whole blood. The CDR3, as DNA: TGTGCCAGCAGTTTAATTTCCGGGGGGTACACTGAAGCTTTCTTT. Its protein is CASSLISGGYTEAFF.